The clone carrying this TCR beta chain showed up just a few times. This entry comes from a study of blood T cell repertoires in COVID-19. Sequencing was performed with immunoSEQ multiplex PCR; in TCRdb, only in-frame clones are kept and a portion is missing. The sample shows approximately 170,000 clones, about 83% of them seen only once. Germline assignment: CDR1 MGHDK and CDR2 SYGVNS. V lost 5 bases and J lost 6; bases outside the gene matches: 4. CDR3 length: 15 amino acids. J is TRBJ1-6 and V is TRBV25-1; 10 positions agree with TRBD1. This clonotype was obtained from an older woman who had recovered from COVID-19. The sequencing input was peripheral blood. CDR3 in DNA: TGTGCCAGCAGTTGGACAGGGGGACCTAATTCACCCCTCCACTTT. This encodes CASSWTGGPNSPLHF.